Presented here are 11 T cell receptor beta chains from one specimen sequenced in a study of blood T cells in healthy people across ages. Primers used in a second PCR of roughly 7 to 12 cycles were a sample-barcoded 5' primer and a J-beta primer mix. TCRdb called the 5' RACE reads again in MiXCR, with one record for every CDR3 protein. The repertoire consists of 1,300,000 or so distinct CDR3 sequences, with approximately 60% occurring once and the leading ten covering about 6.3%. The material sequenced was blood. These receptors were taken from a man aged 18 to 29 in good health.

This clonotype has at least ten counts. The chain carries TRBV2 and TRBJ2-2; D might be TRBD2 (5 bases). V was cut by 7 bases and J by 0 bases, with 15 bases left in between. This CDR3 is built from 16 residues. Per germline, CDR1 SNHLY and CDR2 FYNNEI. The DNA for the CDR3 is TGTGCCAGCATTGATGGTTTGACTACGAACACCGGGGAGCTGTTTTTT. As protein: CASIDGLTTNTGELFF.

The chain has TRBV6-2 or TRBV6-3 and TRBJ2-5, with a tentative D call TRBD2 (6 bases). The germline V and J ends were trimmed by 4 bases and 2 bases, with 20 bases remaining between them. The CDR3 contains 17 residues. CDR1 is MNHEY, CDR2 SVGEGT, per germline. This chain's CDR3 is CASSFEVADLLQETQYF. CDR3 bases: TGTGCCAGCAGTTTTGAAGTAGCGGACTTACTTCAAGAGACCCAGTACTTC.

The gene calls are TRBV5-6 and TRBJ2-1; tentative D call: TRBD2 (5 bases). Germline V lookup: CDR1 SGHDT, CDR2 YYEEEE. The CDR3 has 17 amino acids. Trimming cost V 0 bases and J 3 bases, with 16 bases left between them. The CDR3 DNA follows: TGTGCCAGCAGCTTGGAGGCGGGCGAGGGCTACTACAATGAGCAGTTCTTC. Translation: CASSLEAGEGYYNEQFF.

The gene calls are TRBV6-6 and TRBJ1-2; D not resolved. This CDR3 spans 16 amino acids. Trimming shortened V by 0 bases and J by 1 base, and 12 bases separated the two germline ends. Germline V lookup: CDR1 MNHNY, CDR2 SVGAGI (reference sequence). CDR3 nucleotides: TGTGCCAGCAGTTACTCGGTACAGACGGATAACTATGGCTACACCTTC. Translated: CASSYSVQTDNYGYTF.

This clonotype has just a few counts. The V gene is TRBV6-2 or TRBV6-3, the J gene TRBJ2-3; TRBD2 agrees at 7 bases. The CDR3 consists of 14 residues. The germline V gene encodes CDR1 MNHEY and CDR2 SVGEGT. After removal of 8 bases from V and 0 bases from J, the junction contained 5 bases not matched to a gene. The CDR3 bases are TGTGCCAGCTTGGGCGGGAGAAGCACAGATACGCAGTATTTT. Translated: CASLGGRSTDTQYF.

For the CDR3, the DNA is TGTGCCATCAGTGGAGCTGACAGGGGGCTTGGTGAAAAACTGTTTTTT. Translating it yields CAISGADRGLGEKLFF. The V call is TRBV10-3, the J call TRBJ1-4; 10 bases match TRBD1. Germline V lookup: CDR1 ENHRY, CDR2 SYGVKD. Germline trimming cut 4 bases from V and 7 bases from J; bases unmatched to any gene: 9. The CDR3 covers 16 residues.

The chain links TRBV12-3 or TRBV12-4 to TRBJ2-7; D is undetermined. The CDR3 consists of 14 residues. Trimming took 6 bases from V and 0 from J, leaving 12 bases between them. CDR3 nucleotides: TGTGCCAGCAGCAAGGAAGGATTCTCCTACGAGCAGTACTTC. It encodes CASSKEGFSYEQYF.

This rearrangement joins TRBV5-5 to TRBJ1-6; D is unresolved. The germline gives CDR1 SGHKS, CDR2 YYEKEE (reference sequence). The CDR3 has 16 residues. V was pared by 0 bases and J by 6 bases, with 13 bases between. The CDR3 spells CASSLAPAARNSPLHF. In DNA form, the CDR3 reads TGTGCCAGCAGCTTGGCACCGGCAGCCCGTAATTCACCCCTCCACTTT.

Details on this clonotype: Germline and junction disagree at one end, which may indicate a read error. The rearrangement joins TRBV12-3 or TRBV12-4 to TRBJ2-3, with 10 bases that match TRBD1. The length of the CDR3 is 16 residues. The CDR3 sequence is CASSRQGQGRTDTQYF. For the CDR3, the DNA is TGTGCCAGCAGCCGCCAGGGACAGGGGAGAACAGACACGCAGTATTTT.

This sequence joins TRBV4-2 and TRBJ1-1, with D perhaps matching TRBD1 (5 bases). V shed 2 bases and J shed 1 base, with 8 bases lying between them. CDR1 is LGHNA, CDR2 YNFKEQ, per germline. This CDR3 is built from 14 residues. The CDR3 sequence is CASSQLDRNTEAFF. CDR3 in DNA: TGTGCCAGCAGCCAACTAGACAGGAACACTGAAGCTTTCTTT.

The chain joins TRBV3-1 to TRBJ2-7; D tentatively reads TRBD1 or TRBD2 (5 bases each). The CDR3 sequence is 16 residues long. Trimming pared 0 bases from V and 0 bases from J, leaving 12 bases between. The germline V gene encodes CDR1 LGHDT and CDR2 YNNKEL (reference sequence). Here the CDR3 reads CASSQDWPGSSYEQYF. The CDR3 coding sequence is TGTGCCAGCAGCCAAGATTGGCCAGGGAGCTCCTACGAGCAGTACTTC.